The T cell receptor beta chain under discussion was sequenced for a study of cytomegalovirus exposure and HLA in healthy donors. The study, taken as a whole, reports: Looking again later, the authors saw that most CMV-associated TCR beta chains seemed HLA-restricted. Some V segments could not be told apart, so they were left out, TRBV6-2 and TRBV6-3 among them.

A remark on this clone: The antigen remains undetermined.

Healthy people donating bone marrow made up the donors. CDR1 is SGHVS, CDR2 FNYEAQ, per germline. The CDR3 consists of 14 residues. J lost 6 bases, V lost 5 bases, and 7 bases had no gene match. The PCR contained 60 Vbeta and 13 Jbeta primers. In the original analysis: Later, some 79 million unique TCR beta chains were counted in an analysis, and some 10 million of them were shared. Generated by immunoSEQ multiplex PCR, the TCRdb table keeps only in-frame clones and is missing some. V, J and clone size reflect that table, while D and trimming were determined from the DNA. The sample has over 65,000 clones, about 81% seen once.

The TCR was taken from a human donor in good health. Sequenced input: PBMCs. J is TRBJ2-1 and V is TRBV7-6; 7 nucleotides align to TRBD1. The CDR3 protein is CASSLLQGSNEQFF. CDR3 DNA sequence: TGTGCCAGCAGCCTACTACAGGGGTCCAATGAGCAGTTCTTC. Full variable domain (missing parts from reference TRBV7-6 and TRBJ2-1): GAGVSQSPRYKVTKRGQDVALRCDPISGHVSLYWYRQALGQGPEFLTYFNYEAQQDKSGLPNDRFSAERPEGSISTLTIQRTEQRDSAMYRCASSLLQGSNEQFFGPGTRLTVL.